This T cell receptor (beta chain) was recorded in a study of blood T cells in healthy people across ages. Alongside a J-beta primer mix, a sample-barcoded 5' primer served in a second PCR lasting about 7 to 11 cycles. TCRdb passed the 5' RACE reads through MiXCR, listing each CDR3 protein once. The data show approximately 490,000 distinct CDR3 sequences, more than 20% seen once. CDR3 length: 15 residues. The germline V gene encodes CDR1 SGDLS and CDR2 YYNGEE. There are a few counts of this clonotype. These same records also appear under a second study, on T cells of mothers and their children.

Sequencing was done on a sample of blood. This chain connects TRBV9 to TRBJ2-5; TRBD2 matches 8 bases. The J call may not be correct, given that the DNA end is closer to TRBJ2-7. This sequence was found in a boy younger than 18 in good health. The CDR3 loop reads CASSVDGAGVDEQYF. The CDR3 bases are TGTGCCAGCAGCGTAGACGGAGCGGGAGTGGACGAGCAGTACTTC.